This entry describes one TCR beta chain. The sample originates from a study of blood T cell repertoires in COVID-19. Germline V gene data show CDR1 as SGDLS and CDR2 as YYNGEE. The CDR3 spans 14 residues. V dropped 5 bases and J dropped 3; count of bases not matched to a gene: 7. Data came from immunoSEQ multiplex PCR; TCRdb stores just in-frame clones and leaves some out. The data hold some 500,000 clones, with roughly 89% observed a single time. This chain links TRBV9 with TRBJ1-1, with 7 bases matching TRBD1. What was sequenced was peripheral blood. This sequence was found in a woman between 45 and 60 years old with COVID-19, enrolled during active disease. The CDR3 DNA reads TGTGCCAGCAGGCCGGGACAGTCAGACACTGAAGCTTTCTTT. Protein sequence: CASRPGQSDTEAFF. The variable domain in full, completed from reference TRBV9 and TRBJ1-1, reads DSGVTQTPKHLITATGQRVTLRCSPRSGDLSVYWYQQSLDQGLQFLIQYYNGEERAKGNILERFSAQQFPDLHSELNLSSLELGDSALYFCASRPGQSDTEAFFGQGTRLTVV.